The 20 T cell receptor beta chains given below trace back to one sample, sequenced in a study of cytotoxic CD8 clonotypes in ibrutinib-treated CLL. Clones were sequenced by immunoSEQ multiplex PCR, and TCRdb holds only the in-frame ones, with some missing. The sample has about 200,000 clones; approximately 79% are singletons. This specimen was PBMCs, taken after 12 months of ibrutinib treatment. These receptors were taken from a human donor with chronic lymphocytic leukemia.

The chain uses TRBV7-9 and TRBJ2-7, with D tentatively TRBD2 (7 bases). CDR1 and CDR2 from the germline V gene are SEHNR and FQNEAQ (reference sequence). The CDR3 is 16 residues long. V was cut by 5 bases and J by 7 bases, with 24 bases left in between. CDR3 region: CASSLFPGGAGEEQYF. CDR3 DNA sequence: TGTGCCAGCAGCCTATTCCCGGGGGGCGCAGGCGAGGAGCAGTACTTC.

The rearrangement uses TRBV9 and TRBJ1-2, with D maybe TRBD1 (5 bases). The CDR3 is 15 residues long. Between the trimmed V and J ends, which lost 0 bases and 4 bases, there was a span of 13 bases. Germline V gene lookup returns CDR1 SGDLS and CDR2 YYNGEE. This CDR3 is CASSVGMGGAYGYTF. In nucleotides, the CDR3 is TGTGCCAGCAGCGTAGGAATGGGGGGAGCCTATGGCTACACCTTC. The entire variable domain, with the rest obtained from reference TRBV9 and TRBJ1-2, is as follows: DSGVTQTPKHLITATGQRVTLRCSPRSGDLSVYWYQQSLDQGLQFLIQYYNGEERAKGNILERFSAQQFPDLHSELNLSSLELGDSALYFCASSVGMGGAYGYTFGSGTRLTVV.

This clone was detected many times. The chain employs TRBV25-1 and TRBJ2-7, with D maybe TRBD1 (5 bases). CDR3 length equals 15 residues. V lost 2 bases, J lost 0 bases, and 11 bases lay in between. Germline V gene sequence: CDR1 MGHDK, CDR2 SYGVNS. The CDR3 DNA sequence: TGTGCCAGCAGTGAAGGGGCGACGAGCTCCTACGAGCAGTACTTC. This sequence encodes CASSEGATSSYEQYF.

This chain links TRBV19 with TRBJ1-5, with 7 bases matching TRBD1. The ends lost 6 bases at V and 6 bases at J; junction bases unmatched: 8. Germline CDR1 and CDR2: LNHDA and SQIVND (reference sequence). This CDR3 has 14 amino acids. The chain's CDR3 is CASRETGRTQPQHF. CDR3 bases: TGTGCCAGTAGGGAGACAGGGCGGACTCAGCCCCAGCATTTT.

This sequence joins TRBV5-1 and TRBJ2-7, with D tentatively TRBD1 (6 bases). This CDR3 spans 14 amino acids. The V end lost 0 bases, the J end lost 4 bases, and 11 bases lay between the germline ends. In germline, CDR1 is SGHRS, CDR2 YFSETQ. CDR3: CASSLARGPYEQYF. The DNA of the CDR3 is TGCGCCAGCAGCTTGGCCAGGGGCCCTTACGAGCAGTACTTC.

The J gene is TRBJ1-1, the V gene TRBV11-2; D remains ambiguous. The CDR3 sequence is 12 residues long. The germline gives CDR1 SGHAT, CDR2 FQNNGV. With 2 bases removed from V and 11 bases from J, the gap between germline ends came to 12 bases. CDR3 sequence reads: CASSLQPERAFF. CDR3 nucleotide sequence: TGTGCCAGCAGCTTACAGCCCGAGCGGGCTTTCTTT.

The chain carries TRBV10-2 and TRBJ2-2; 7 positions agree with TRBD1. V gave up 5 bases and J gave up 1 base; unmatched junction bases: 10. Germline CDR1 and CDR2: WSHSY and SAAADI. The length of the CDR3 is 17 residues. Here the CDR3 reads CASSSPGTAMNTGELFF. DNA of the CDR3: TGCGCCAGCAGTTCCCCCGGGACAGCGATGAACACCGGGGAGCTGTTTTTT.

The J gene is TRBJ2-3, the V gene TRBV7-8; the D gene could be TRBD1 or TRBD2 (5 bases each). CDR3 length: 17 amino acids. Germline V gives CDR1 SGHVS, CDR2 FQNEAQ. The V gene lost 1 base and the J gene lost 8 bases, with 22 bases spanning the gap. This CDR3 is CASSLGQGTRARATQYF. CDR3 DNA sequence: TGTGCCAGCAGCTTAGGTCAGGGCACTAGAGCCCGGGCTACGCAGTATTTT.

This sequence joins TRBV6-6 and TRBJ2-2, with no clear D. The CDR3 consists of 14 residues. V lost 3 bases to trimming and J lost 5 bases, with 10 bases between them. Per the germline V gene, CDR1 is MNHNY and CDR2 is SVGAGI (reference sequence). The CDR3 region is CASSYVGRTGELFF. CDR3 nucleotide sequence: TGTGCCAGCAGTTATGTAGGAAGGACCGGGGAGCTGTTTTTT.

The V and J genes are TRBV6-1 and TRBJ1-5; D is unresolved. This CDR3 is 14 amino acids long. V lost 6 bases to trimming and J lost 1 base, with 10 bases between them. Germline V CDR1 and CDR2: MNHNS, SASEGT. CDR3: CASSVTLSNQPQHF. The CDR3 DNA reads as TGTGCCAGCAGCGTCACCCTGAGCAATCAGCCCCAGCATTTT.

This clone was counted only a few times. The CDR3 protein is CSVERPGQGKDNEQFF. The CDR3 DNA follows: TGCAGCGTTGAACGCCCGGGGCAGGGTAAGGACAATGAGCAGTTCTTC. V usage is TRBV29-1 and J usage is TRBJ2-1, with D perhaps given as TRBD1 or TRBD2 (5 bases each). From germline, CDR1 is SQVTM and CDR2 ANQGSEA. The CDR3 length is 16 residues. V was cut by 2 bases and J by 5 bases, with 19 bases left in between.

The gene calls are TRBV6-5 and TRBJ2-2; 7 nucleotides align to TRBD2. Germline V gene data show CDR1 as MNHEY and CDR2 as SVGAGI. V lost 8 bases and J lost 3; bases outside the gene matches: 0. The CDR3 extends over 12 amino acids. In DNA form, the CDR3 reads TGTGCCAGCGCGGGGGACACCGGGGAGCTGTTTTTT. Translated, it gives CASAGDTGELFF.

The chain combines TRBV25-1 with TRBJ2-4; weak D call: TRBD2 (5 bases). V was shortened by 7 bases and J by 7 bases, with 8 bases between the two germline ends. Germline loops: CDR1 MGHDK, CDR2 SYGVNS. The CDR3 has 11 amino acids. The CDR3 loop is CASTGSNIQYF. CDR3 in DNA: TGTGCCAGCACGGGGAGTAACATTCAGTACTTC.

The count of this clone is one. This chain links TRBV10-2 with TRBJ1-5; D gene ambiguous. The germline V gene encodes CDR1 WSHSY and CDR2 SAAADI. This CDR3 is built from 14 residues. V lost 2 bases, J lost 2 bases, and 7 bases lay in between. The CDR3 here is CASSEDAGNQPQHF. The DNA for the CDR3 is TGCGCCAGCAGTGAGGATGCAGGCAATCAGCCCCAGCATTTT.

V and J are TRBV11-2 and TRBJ1-1, with D possibly being TRBD1 (5 bases). The germline V gene encodes CDR1 SGHAT and CDR2 FQNNGV. Deletions cut 1 base from V and 0 bases from J, with 15 bases between. The CDR3 sequence is 17 residues long. The CDR3, as DNA: TGTGCCAGCAGCTTAGGAGGGGCGGCCTCCATGAACACTGAAGCTTTCTTT. It specifies CASSLGGAASMNTEAFF.

This chain uses TRBV2 with TRBJ1-6, with unresolved D. The CDR3 runs to 14 residues. Germline CDR1 SNHLY, CDR2 FYNNEI. V lost 2 bases to trimming and J lost 7 bases, with 9 bases between them. The chain's CDR3 is CASSESTVNSPLHF. In DNA, the CDR3 is TGTGCCAGCAGTGAATCTACAGTCAATTCACCCCTCCACTTT.

CDR3 amino acids: CASSPRGGNEQFF. The CDR3 region has the DNA TGTGCCAGCAGTCCTCGAGGGGGGAATGAGCAGTTCTTC. The chain employs TRBV28 and TRBJ2-1; D possibly matches TRBD1 or TRBD2 (6 bases each). Trimming took off 5 bases at V and 7 bases at J, with 12 bases between the two ends. The germline CDR1 and CDR2 sequences are MDHEN and SYDVKM. This CDR3 is 13 amino acids long.

This sequence joins TRBV30 and TRBJ2-7, with 7 bases identical to TRBD1. V was pared by 7 bases and J by 1 base, with 13 bases of the junction left unmatched. CDR3 length equals 15 residues. Germline CDR1 and CDR2: GTSNPN and SVGIG (reference sequence). The CDR3 nucleotides are TGTGCCTCAGGGGGTCCCGGGACGGGATCCTACGAGCAGTACTTC. This translates into CASGGPGTGSYEQYF.

CDR3 bases: TGTGCCAGCAGCTTAGAGGACAGGACTCAAAACATTCAGTACTTC. Translating it yields CASSLEDRTQNIQYF. V is TRBV7-8 and J is TRBJ2-4, with TRBD1 matching 7 bases. The length of the CDR3 is 15 residues. Trimming took 1 base from V and 5 from J; bases not matched to a gene: 5. Germline V gene lookup returns CDR1 SGHVS and CDR2 FQNEAQ.

The chain couples TRBV7-3 to TRBJ1-1; D remains unclear. The CDR3 has 13 residues. The V gene lost 2 bases and the J gene lost 3 bases, with 7 bases spanning the gap. The germline CDR1 and CDR2 sequences are SGHTA and FQGTGA. DNA of the CDR3: TGTGCCAGCAGCTTAGGGCCGGACACTGAAGCTTTCTTT. This gives the protein CASSLGPDTEAFF.